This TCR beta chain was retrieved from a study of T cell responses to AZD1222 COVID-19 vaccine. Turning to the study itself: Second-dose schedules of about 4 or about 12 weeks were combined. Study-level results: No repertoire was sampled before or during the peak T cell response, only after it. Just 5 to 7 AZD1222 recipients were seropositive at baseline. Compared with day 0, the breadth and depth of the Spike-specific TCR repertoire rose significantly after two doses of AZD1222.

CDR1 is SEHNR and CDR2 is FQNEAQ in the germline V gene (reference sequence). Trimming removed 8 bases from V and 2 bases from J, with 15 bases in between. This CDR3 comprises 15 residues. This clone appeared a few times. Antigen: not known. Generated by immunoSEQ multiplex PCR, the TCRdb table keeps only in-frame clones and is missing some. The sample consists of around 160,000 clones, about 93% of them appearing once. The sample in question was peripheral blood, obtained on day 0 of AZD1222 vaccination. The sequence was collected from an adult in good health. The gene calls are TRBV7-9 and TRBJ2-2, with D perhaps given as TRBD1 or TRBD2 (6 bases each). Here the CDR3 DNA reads TGTGCCAGCGTTCCCGGGGGCCACAACACCGGGGAGCTGTTTTTT. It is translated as CASVPGGHNTGELFF.